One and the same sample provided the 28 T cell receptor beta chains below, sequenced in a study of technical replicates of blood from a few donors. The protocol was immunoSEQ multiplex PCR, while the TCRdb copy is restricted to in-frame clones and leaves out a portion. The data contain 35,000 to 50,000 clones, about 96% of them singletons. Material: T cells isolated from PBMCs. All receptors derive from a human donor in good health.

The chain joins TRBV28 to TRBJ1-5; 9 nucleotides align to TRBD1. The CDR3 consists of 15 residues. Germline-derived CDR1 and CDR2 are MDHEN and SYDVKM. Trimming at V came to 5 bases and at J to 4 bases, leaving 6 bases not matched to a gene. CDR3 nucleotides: TGTGCCAGCAGTGGGGCAGGGACAGGGAATCAGCCCCAGCATTTT. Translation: CASSGAGTGNQPQHF.

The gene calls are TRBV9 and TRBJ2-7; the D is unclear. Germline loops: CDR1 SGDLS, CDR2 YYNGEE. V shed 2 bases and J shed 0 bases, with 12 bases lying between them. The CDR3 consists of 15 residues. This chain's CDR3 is CASSVLPGDSYEQYF. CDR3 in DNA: TGTGCCAGCAGCGTCCTTCCCGGTGACTCCTACGAGCAGTACTTC.

The CDR3 here is CASSPLLNEQFF. DNA for the CDR3: TGTGCCAGCTCACCACTACTCAATGAGCAGTTCTTC. V usage is TRBV18 and J usage is TRBJ2-1, with unresolved D. This CDR3 is built from 12 residues. Trimming left V 1 base short and J 6 bases short, with 4 bases between. Germline V gene data show CDR1 as KGHSH and CDR2 as LQKENI.

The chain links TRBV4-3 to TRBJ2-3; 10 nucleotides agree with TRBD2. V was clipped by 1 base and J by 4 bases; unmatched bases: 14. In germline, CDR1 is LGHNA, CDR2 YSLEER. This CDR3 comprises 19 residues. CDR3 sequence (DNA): TGCGCCAGCAGCCAAGTTTGGATCTCAAGCGGGAGGGACGCAGATACGCAGTATTTT. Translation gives CASSQVWISSGRDADTQYF.

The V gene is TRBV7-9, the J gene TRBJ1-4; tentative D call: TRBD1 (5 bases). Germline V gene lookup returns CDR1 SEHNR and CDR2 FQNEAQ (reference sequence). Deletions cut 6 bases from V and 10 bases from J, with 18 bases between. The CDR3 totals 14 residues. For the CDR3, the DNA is TGTGCCAGCAGTCTTGTCTCCGGTAGGGGAAAACTGTTTTTT. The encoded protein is CASSLVSGRGKLFF.

The CDR3 bases are TGTGCCAGCAGTTCTTGGACTAGCTCCTACGAGCAGTACTTC. Amino acid sequence: CASSSWTSSYEQYF. J is TRBJ2-7 and V is TRBV6-5, with TRBD2 identical over 7 bases. With V trimmed by 4 bases and J by 0 bases, 3 bases remained unmatched. CDR1 is MNHEY and CDR2 is SVGAGI in the germline V gene. The CDR3 consists of 14 residues.

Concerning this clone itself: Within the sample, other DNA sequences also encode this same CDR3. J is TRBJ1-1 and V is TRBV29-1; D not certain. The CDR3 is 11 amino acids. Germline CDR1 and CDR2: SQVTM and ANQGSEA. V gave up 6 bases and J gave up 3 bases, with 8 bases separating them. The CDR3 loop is CSVVRDTEAFF. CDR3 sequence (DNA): TGCAGCGTAGTTAGAGACACTGAAGCTTTCTTT.

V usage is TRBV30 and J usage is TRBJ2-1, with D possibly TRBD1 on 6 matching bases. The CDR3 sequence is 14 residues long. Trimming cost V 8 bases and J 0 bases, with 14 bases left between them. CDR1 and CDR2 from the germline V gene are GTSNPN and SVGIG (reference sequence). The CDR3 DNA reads TGTGCCCTGGGGACACTCGCCTCCTACAATGAGCAGTTCTTC. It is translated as CALGTLASYNEQFF.

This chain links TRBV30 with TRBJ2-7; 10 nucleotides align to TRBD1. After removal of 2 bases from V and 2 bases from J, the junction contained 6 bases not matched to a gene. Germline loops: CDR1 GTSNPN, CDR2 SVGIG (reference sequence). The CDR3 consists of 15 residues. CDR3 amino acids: CAWSHRTGGTYEQYF. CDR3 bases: TGTGCCTGGAGTCATCGGACAGGGGGGACCTACGAGCAGTACTTC.

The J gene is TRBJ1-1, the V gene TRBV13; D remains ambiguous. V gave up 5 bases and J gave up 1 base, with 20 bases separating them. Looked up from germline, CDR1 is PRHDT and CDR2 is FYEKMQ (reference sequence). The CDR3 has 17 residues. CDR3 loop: CASSLEREEWWNTEAFF. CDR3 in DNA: TGTGCCAGCAGCCTAGAGAGGGAGGAATGGTGGAACACTGAAGCTTTCTTT.

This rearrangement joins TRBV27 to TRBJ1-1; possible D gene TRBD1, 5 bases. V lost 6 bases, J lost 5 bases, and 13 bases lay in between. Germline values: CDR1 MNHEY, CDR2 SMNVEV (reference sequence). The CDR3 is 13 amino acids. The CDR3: CASRPGLRTEAFF. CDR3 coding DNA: TGTGCCAGCAGACCAGGGTTGAGGACTGAAGCTTTCTTT.

The CDR3 loop is CASISTGNYGYTF. The CDR3 DNA sequence: TGTGCCAGCATCTCGACGGGAAACTATGGCTACACCTTC. The V and J genes are TRBV6-6 and TRBJ1-2; no reliable D call. The CDR3 sequence is 13 residues long. Trimming pared 7 bases from V and 2 bases from J, leaving 11 bases between. CDR1 MNHNY and CDR2 SVGAGI come from the germline V gene (reference sequence).

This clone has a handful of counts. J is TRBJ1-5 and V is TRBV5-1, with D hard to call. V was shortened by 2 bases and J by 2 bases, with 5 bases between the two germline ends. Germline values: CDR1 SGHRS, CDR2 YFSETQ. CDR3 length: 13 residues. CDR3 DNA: TGCGCCAGCAGCTTCGAGGGCAATCAGCCCCAGCATTTT. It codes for CASSFEGNQPQHF.

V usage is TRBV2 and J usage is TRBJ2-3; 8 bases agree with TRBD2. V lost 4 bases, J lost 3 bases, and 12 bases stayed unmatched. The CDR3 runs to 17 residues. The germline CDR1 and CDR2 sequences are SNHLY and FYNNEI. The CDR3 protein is CASSVEIAGTFTDTQYF. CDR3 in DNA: TGTGCCAGCAGTGTAGAAATAGCGGGAACTTTTACAGATACGCAGTATTTT.

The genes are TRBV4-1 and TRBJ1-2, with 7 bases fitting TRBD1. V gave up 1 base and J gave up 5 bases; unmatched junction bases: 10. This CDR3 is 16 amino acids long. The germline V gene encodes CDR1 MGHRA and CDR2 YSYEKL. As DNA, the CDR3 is TGCGCCAGCAGCCAAGCTGGCGCAGGGGGTCAATATGGCTACACCTTC. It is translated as CASSQAGAGGQYGYTF.

Written as DNA, the CDR3 is TGTGCCAGTAGTACACTACACCGAGAGCAGTACTTC. Its translation: CASSTLHREQYF. The V gene is TRBV19, the J gene TRBJ2-7, with D unresolved. Per germline, CDR1 LNHDA and CDR2 SQIVND (reference sequence). V lost 4 bases to trimming and J lost 7 bases, with 11 bases between them. CDR3 length: 12 amino acids.

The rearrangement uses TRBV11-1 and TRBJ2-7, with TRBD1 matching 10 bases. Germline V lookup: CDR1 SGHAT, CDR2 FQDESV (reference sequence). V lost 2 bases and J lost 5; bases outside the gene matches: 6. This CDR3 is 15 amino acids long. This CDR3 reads CASSLLVGTGDEQYF. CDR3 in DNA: TGTGCCAGCAGCTTACTCGTAGGGACAGGGGACGAGCAGTACTTC.

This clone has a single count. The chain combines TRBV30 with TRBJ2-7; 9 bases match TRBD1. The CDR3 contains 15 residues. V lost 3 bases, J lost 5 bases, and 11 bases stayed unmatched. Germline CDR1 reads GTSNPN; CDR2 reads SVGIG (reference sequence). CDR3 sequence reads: CAWRRAGTGKDEQYF. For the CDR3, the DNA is TGTGCCTGGAGAAGGGCCGGGACAGGGAAAGACGAGCAGTACTTC.

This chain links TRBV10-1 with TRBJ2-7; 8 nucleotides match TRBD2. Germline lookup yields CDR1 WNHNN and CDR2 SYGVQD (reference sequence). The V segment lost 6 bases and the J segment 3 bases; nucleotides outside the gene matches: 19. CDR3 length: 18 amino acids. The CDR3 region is CASRKIAGTSPALYEQYF. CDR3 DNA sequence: TGCGCCAGCAGAAAGATAGCGGGAACTTCCCCCGCCCTCTACGAGCAGTACTTC.

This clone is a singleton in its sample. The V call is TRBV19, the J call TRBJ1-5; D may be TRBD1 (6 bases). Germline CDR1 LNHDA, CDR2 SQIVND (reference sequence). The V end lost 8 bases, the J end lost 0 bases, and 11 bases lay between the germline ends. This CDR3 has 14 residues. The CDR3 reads CASRTVYSNQPQHF. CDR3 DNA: TGTGCCAGTCGGACAGTTTATAGCAATCAGCCCCAGCATTTT.

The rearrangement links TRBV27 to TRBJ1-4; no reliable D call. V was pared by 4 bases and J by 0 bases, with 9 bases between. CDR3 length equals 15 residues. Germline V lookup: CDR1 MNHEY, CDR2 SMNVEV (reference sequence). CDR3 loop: CASSSRPATNEKLFF. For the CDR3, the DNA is TGTGCCAGCAGTTCCCGTCCCGCAACTAATGAAAAACTGTTTTTT.

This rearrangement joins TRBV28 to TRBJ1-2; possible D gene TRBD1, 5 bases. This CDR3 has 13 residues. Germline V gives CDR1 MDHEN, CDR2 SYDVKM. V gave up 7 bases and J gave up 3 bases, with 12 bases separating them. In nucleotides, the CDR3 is TGTGCCAGCAATTGGGGGGTAGACTATGGCTACACCTTC. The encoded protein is CASNWGVDYGYTF.

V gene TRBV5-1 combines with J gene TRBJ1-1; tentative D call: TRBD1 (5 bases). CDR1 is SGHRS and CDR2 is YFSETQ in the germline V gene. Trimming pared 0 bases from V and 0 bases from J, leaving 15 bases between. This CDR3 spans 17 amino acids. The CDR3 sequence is CASSLGLLTAMNTEAFF. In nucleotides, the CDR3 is TGCGCCAGCAGCTTGGGACTCTTGACAGCCATGAACACTGAAGCTTTCTTT.

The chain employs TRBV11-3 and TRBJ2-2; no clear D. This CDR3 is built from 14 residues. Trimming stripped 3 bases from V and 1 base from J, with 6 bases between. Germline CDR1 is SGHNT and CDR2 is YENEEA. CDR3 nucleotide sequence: TGTGCCAGCAGCTTCTCCGGGAACACCGGGGAGCTGTTTTTT. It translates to CASSFSGNTGELFF.

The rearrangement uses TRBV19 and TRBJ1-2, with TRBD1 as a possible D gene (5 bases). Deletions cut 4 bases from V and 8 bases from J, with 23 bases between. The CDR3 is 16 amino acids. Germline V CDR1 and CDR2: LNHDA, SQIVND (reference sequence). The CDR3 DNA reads TGTGCCAGTAGTAATGGGGCTTTTAGGGGAACGAGAGGCTACACCTTC. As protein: CASSNGAFRGTRGYTF. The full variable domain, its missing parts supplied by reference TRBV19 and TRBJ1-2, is DGGITQSPKYLFRKEGQNVTLSCEQNLNHDAMYWYRQDPGQGLRLIYYSQIVNDFQKGDIAEGYSVSREKKESFPLTVTSAQKNPTAFYLCASSNGAFRGTRGYTFGSGTRLTVV.

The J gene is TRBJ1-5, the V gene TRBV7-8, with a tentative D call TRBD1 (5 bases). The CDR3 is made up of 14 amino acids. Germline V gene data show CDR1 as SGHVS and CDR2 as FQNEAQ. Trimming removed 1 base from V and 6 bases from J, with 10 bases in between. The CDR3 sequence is CASSLGGGGQPQHF. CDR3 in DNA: TGTGCCAGCAGCTTAGGTGGGGGGGGTCAGCCCCAGCATTTT.

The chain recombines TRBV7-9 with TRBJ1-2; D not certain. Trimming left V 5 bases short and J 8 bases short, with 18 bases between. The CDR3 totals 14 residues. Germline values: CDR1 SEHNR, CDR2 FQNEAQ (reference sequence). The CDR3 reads CASSPKNGLEGYTF. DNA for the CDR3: TGTGCCAGCAGCCCTAAGAACGGCCTGGAGGGCTACACCTTC.

CDR3 protein: CASSEALAGVGNEQFF. CDR3 coding DNA: TGTGCCAGCAGTGAAGCTTTAGCGGGAGTAGGGAATGAGCAGTTCTTC. The chain couples TRBV2 to TRBJ2-1; 9 bases line up with TRBD2. Germline V gives CDR1 SNHLY, CDR2 FYNNEI. This CDR3 comprises 16 residues. V trimming: 0 bases; J trimming: 7 bases; junction bases outside the gene matches: 7.